The sequence of this T cell receptor beta chain was determined in a study of T cells in Graves' hyperthyroidism and ophthalmopathy. Study overall: The initial diagnosis was the point when peripheral blood was collected, ahead of any treatment. Findings and caveats of the study: The authors' 13 V-J model separated ophthalmopathy from stable hyperthyroidism.

Notes on this clonotype: Its specificity is not known.

There were TCR beta CDR3 regions amplified from RNA transcripts. First-round RT-PCR targeting the TCR CDR3 was performed with the HTBI primer set. MiXCR, applied by TCRdb to the multiplex PCR reads, yields one record per CDR3 protein. The sample shows a few hundred thousand distinct CDR3 sequences, around a fifth of them seen only once. The germline CDR1 and CDR2 sequences are LNHDA and SQIVND (reference sequence). This CDR3 contains 14 residues. Trimming took 3 bases from V and 9 from J; bases not matched to a gene: 10. Each diagnosis drew on symptoms, thyroxine, TRAb, thyroid ultrasound and orbital computed tomography findings. Fresh peripheral blood, roughly 10 ml, was the source of the PBMCs.

V usage is TRBV19 and J usage is TRBJ2-5, with 7 bases that match TRBD1. This TCR was recovered from a woman aged 70-85 years with Graves' ophthalmopathy. Specimen: blood. DNA for the CDR3: TGTGCCAGTAGTATCGGGACAGACCAAAGGGCCCAGTACTTC. Encoded protein: CASSIGTDQRAQYF.